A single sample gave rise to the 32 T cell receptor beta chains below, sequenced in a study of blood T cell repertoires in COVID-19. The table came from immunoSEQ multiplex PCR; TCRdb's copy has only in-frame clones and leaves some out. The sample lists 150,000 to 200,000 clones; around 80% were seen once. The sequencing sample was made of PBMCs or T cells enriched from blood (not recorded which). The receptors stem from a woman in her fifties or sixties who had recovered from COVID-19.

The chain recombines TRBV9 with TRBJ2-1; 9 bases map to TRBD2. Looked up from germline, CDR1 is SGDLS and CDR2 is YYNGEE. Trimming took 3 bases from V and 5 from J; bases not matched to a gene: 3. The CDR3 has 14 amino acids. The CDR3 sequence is CASSATSGHNEQFF. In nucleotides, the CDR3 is TGTGCCAGCAGCGCGACTAGCGGACACAATGAGCAGTTCTTC.

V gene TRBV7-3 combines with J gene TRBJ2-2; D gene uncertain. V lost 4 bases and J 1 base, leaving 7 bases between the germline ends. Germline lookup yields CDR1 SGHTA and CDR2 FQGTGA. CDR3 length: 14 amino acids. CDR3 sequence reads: CASSSSGNTGELFF. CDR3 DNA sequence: TGTGCCAGCAGCTCATCGGGGAACACCGGGGAGCTGTTTTTT.

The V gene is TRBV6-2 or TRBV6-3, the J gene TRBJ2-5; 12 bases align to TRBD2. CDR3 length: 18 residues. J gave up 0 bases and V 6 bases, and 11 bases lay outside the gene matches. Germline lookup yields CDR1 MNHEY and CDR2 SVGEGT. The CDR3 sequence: CASSPRTSGKNHQETQYF. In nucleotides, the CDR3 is TGTGCCAGCAGCCCTCGGACTAGCGGGAAAAACCACCAAGAGACCCAGTACTTC.

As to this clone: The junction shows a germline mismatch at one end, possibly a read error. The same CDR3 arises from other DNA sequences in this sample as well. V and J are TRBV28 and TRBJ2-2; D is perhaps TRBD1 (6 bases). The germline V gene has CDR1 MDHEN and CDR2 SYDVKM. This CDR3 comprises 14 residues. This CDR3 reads CASSLGTNTGELFF. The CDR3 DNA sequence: TGTGCCAGCAGTTTGGGGACAAACACCGGGGAGCTATTTTTT. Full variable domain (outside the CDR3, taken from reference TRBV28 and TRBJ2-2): DVKVTQSSRYLVKRTGEKVFLECVQDMDHENMFWYRQDPGLGLRLIYFSYDVKMKEKGDIPEGYSVSREKKERFSLILESASTNQTSMYLCASSLGTNTGELFFGEGSRLTVL.

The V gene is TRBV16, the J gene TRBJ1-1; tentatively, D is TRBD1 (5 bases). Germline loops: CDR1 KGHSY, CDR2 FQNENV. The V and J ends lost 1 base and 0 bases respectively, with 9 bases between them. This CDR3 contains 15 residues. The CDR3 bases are TGTGCCAGCAGCCAATTCTCAGGGCTGAACACTGAAGCTTTCTTT. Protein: CASSQFSGLNTEAFF.

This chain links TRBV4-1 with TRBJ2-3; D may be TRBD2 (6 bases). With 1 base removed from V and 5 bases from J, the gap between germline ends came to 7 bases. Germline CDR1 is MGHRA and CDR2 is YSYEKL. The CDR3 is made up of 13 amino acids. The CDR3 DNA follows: TGCGCCAGCAGCCAAGCGGGGGAAGATACGCAGTATTTT. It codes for CASSQAGEDTQYF.

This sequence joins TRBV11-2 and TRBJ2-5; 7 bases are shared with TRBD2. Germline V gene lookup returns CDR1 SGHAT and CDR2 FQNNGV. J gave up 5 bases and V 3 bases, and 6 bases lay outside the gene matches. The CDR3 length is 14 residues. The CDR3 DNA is TGTGCCAGCAGCTTCACACTAGCGCTCGAGACCCAGTACTTC. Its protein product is CASSFTLALETQYF.

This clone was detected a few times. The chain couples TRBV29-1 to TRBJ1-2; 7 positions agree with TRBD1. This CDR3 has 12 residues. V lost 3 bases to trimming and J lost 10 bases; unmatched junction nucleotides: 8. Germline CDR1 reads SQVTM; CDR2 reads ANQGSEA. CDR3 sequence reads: CSVEKGGVTYTF. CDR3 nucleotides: TGCAGCGTTGAGAAAGGGGGCGTAACCTACACCTTC.

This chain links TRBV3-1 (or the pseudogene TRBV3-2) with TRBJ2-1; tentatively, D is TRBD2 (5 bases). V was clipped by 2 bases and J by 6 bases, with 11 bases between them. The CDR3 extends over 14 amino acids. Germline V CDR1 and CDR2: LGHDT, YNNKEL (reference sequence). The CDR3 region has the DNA TGTGCCAGCAGCCAAAGCGGCGTCAGCAATGAGCAGTTCTTC. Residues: CASSQSGVSNEQFF.

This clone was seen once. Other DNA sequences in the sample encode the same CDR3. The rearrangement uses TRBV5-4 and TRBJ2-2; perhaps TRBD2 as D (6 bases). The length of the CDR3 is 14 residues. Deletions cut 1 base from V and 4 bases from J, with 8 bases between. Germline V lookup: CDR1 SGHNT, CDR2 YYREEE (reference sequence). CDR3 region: CASSLPGGTGELFF. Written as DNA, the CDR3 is TGTGCCAGCAGCTTGCCCGGGGGCACCGGGGAGCTGTTTTTT.

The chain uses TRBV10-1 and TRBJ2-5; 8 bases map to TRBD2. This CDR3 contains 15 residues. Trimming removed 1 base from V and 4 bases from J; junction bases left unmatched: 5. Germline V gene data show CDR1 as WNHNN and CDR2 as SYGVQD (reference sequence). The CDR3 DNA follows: TGCGCCAGCAGTGAGTTTAGGAGCGGGGGAGAGACCCAGTACTTC. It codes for CASSEFRSGGETQYF.

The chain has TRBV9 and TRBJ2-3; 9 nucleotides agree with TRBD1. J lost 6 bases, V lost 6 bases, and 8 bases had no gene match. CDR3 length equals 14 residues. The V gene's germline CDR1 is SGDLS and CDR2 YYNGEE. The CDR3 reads CASTLDRGEDTQYF. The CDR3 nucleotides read TGTGCCAGCACCTTAGACAGGGGGGAGGATACGCAGTATTTT.

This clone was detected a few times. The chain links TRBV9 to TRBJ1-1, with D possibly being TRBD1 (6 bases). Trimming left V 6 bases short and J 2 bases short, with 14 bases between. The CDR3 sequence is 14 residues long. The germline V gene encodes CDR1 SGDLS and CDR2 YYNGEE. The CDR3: CASTQTGANTEAFF. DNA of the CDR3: TGTGCCAGCACCCAGACAGGAGCAAACACTGAAGCTTTCTTT. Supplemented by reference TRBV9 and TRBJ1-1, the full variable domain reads DSGVTQTPKHLITATGQRVTLRCSPRSGDLSVYWYQQSLDQGLQFLIQYYNGEERAKGNILERFSAQQFPDLHSELNLSSLELGDSALYFCASTQTGANTEAFFGQGTRLTVV.

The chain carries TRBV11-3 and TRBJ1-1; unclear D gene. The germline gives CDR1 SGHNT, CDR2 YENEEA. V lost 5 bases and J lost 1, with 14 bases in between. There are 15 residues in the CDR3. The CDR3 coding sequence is TGTGCCAGCAGCCCCGAACACACAGCGAACACTGAAGCTTTCTTT. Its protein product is CASSPEHTANTEAFF.

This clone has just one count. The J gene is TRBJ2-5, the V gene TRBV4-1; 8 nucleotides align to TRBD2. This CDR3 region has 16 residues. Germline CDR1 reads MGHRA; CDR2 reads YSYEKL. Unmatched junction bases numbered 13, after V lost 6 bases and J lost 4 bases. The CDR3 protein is CASSKGSGGHAETQYF. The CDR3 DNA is TGCGCCAGCAGTAAAGGGAGCGGGGGACATGCAGAGACCCAGTACTTC.

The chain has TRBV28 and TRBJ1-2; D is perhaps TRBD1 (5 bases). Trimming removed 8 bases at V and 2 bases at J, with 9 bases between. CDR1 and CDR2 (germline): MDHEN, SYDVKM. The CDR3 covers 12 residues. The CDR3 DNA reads TGTGCCAGCCGGGAGGGGAACTATGGCTACACCTTC. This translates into CASREGNYGYTF.

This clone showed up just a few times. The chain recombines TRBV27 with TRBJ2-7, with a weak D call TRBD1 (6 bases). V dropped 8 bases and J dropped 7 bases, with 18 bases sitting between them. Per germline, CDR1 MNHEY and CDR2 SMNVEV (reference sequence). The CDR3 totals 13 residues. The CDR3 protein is CASSQTGYGEQYF. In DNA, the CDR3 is TGTGCCAGCTCGCAGACAGGTTATGGGGAGCAGTACTTC.

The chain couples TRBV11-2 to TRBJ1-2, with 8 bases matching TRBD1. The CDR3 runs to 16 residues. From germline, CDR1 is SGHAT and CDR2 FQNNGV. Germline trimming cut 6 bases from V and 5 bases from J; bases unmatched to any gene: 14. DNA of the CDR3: TGTGCCAGCAGTCGAGGGGGACAGGACAATTTTTATGGCTACACCTTC. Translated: CASSRGGQDNFYGYTF.

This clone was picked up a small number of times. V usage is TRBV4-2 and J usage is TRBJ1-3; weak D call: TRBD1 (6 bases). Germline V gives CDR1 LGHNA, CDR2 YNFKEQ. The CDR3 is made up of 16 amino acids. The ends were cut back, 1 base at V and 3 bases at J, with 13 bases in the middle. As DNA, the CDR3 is TGTGCCAGCAGCCAAGGACAGGCACGATTTGGAAACACCATATATTTT. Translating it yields CASSQGQARFGNTIYF.

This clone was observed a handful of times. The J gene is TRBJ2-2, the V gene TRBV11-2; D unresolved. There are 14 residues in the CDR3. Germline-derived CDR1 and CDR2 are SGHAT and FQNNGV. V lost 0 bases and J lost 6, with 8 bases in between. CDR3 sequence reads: CASSLDRSAGELFF. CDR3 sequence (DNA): TGTGCCAGCAGCTTAGACAGGTCCGCCGGGGAGCTGTTTTTT.

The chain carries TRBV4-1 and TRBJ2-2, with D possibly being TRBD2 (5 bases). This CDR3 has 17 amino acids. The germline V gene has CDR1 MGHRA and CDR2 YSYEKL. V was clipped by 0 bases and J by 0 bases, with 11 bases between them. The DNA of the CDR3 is TGCGCCAGCAGCCAAGAGGTTCGAGGGACGAACACCGGGGAGCTGTTTTTT. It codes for CASSQEVRGTNTGELFF.

The CDR3 sequence: CASGVSGTVNSPLHF. The CDR3 bases are TGCGCCAGCGGGGTTTCCGGGACAGTTAATTCACCCCTCCACTTT. This rearrangement joins TRBV10-2 to TRBJ1-6; 7 bases match TRBD1. Trimming removed 8 bases from V and 6 bases from J; junction bases left unmatched: 10. The germline V gene encodes CDR1 WSHSY and CDR2 SAAADI. The CDR3 has 15 amino acids.

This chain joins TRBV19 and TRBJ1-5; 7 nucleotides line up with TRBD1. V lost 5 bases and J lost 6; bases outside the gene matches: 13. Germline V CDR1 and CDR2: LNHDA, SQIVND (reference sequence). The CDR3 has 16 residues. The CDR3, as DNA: TGTGCCAGTAGTTCGTCGGGAGGGGGCGGTTTTCAGCCCCAGCATTTT. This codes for CASSSSGGGGFQPQHF.

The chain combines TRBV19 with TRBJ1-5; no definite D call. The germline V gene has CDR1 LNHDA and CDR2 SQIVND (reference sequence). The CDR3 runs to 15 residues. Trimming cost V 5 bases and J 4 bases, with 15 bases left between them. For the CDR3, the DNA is TGTGCCAGTAGTGAAGCGATCCTTAGAAATCAGCCCCAGCATTTT. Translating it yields CASSEAILRNQPQHF.

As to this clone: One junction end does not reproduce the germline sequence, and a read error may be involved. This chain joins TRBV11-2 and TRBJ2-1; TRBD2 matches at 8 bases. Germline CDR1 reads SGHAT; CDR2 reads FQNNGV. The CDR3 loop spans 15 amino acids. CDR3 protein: CASTLAAGGYNEQFF. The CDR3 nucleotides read TGTGCCAGCACCTTAGCTGCGGGAGGATACAATGAGCAGTTCTTC.

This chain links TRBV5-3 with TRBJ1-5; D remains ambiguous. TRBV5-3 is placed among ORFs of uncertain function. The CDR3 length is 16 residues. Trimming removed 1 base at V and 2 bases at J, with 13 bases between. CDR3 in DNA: TGTGCCAGAAGCTTGAGTCTTCGGGGAGGCAATCAGCCCCAGCATTTT. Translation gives CARSLSLRGGNQPQHF.

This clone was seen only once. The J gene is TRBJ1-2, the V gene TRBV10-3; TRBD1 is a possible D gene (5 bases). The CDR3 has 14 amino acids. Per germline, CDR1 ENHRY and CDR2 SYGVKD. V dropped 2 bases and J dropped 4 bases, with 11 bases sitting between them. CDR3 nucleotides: TGTGCCATCAGTGAGGGGGTAGGGGTCTATGGCTACACCTTC. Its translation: CAISEGVGVYGYTF.

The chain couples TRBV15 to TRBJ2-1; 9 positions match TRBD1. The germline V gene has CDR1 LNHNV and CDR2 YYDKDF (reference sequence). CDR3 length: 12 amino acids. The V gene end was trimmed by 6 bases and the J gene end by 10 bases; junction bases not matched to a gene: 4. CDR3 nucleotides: TGTGCCACCAGGGGACAGGGAGGCGAGCAGTTCTTC. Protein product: CATRGQGGEQFF.

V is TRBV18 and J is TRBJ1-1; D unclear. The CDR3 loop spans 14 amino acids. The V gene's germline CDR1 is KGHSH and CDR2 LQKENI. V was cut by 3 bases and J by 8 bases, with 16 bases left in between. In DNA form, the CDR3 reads TGTGCCAGCTCACCGGGCCCATCGACAACCGAAGCTTTCTTT. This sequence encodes CASSPGPSTTEAFF.

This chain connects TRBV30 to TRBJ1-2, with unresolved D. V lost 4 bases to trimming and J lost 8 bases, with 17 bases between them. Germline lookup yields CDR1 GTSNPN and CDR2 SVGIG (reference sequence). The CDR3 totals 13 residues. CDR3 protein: CAWTIEPLVGYTF. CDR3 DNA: TGTGCCTGGACTATTGAACCCTTGGTGGGCTACACCTTC.

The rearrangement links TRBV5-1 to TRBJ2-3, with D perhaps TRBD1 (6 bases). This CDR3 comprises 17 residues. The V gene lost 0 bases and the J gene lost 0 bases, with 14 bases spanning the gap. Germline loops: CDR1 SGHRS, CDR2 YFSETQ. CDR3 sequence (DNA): TGCGCCAGCAGCTTGGGGATAGGGGGACCCAGCACAGATACGCAGTATTTT. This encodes CASSLGIGGPSTDTQYF.

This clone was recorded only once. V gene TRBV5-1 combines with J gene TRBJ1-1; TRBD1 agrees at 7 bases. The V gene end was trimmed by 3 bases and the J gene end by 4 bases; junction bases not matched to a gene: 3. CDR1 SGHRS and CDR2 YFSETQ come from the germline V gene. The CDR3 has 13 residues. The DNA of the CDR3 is TGCGCCAGCAGCTCGACAGGGCTCACTGAAGCTTTCTTT. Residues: CASSSTGLTEAFF.